The rows below give T cell receptor beta chains drawn from one sample of a study of CD8+ T cells in alopecia areata. Sequencing used immunoSEQ multiplex PCR; TCRdb keeps in-frame clones, though not all of them. Among over 90,000 clones listed, roughly 53% were seen once. The specimen was CD4+ T cells sorted from blood. The origin of the receptors is a human donor in good health. The CDR3 runs from the conserved cysteine through the conserved F or W. A D gene is named only where the DNA matches it firmly. Rows may omit the clone size; those that give it use once, few, many or a size class.

.,TRBV2,TRBJ1-2,TRBD1,CASNTGQNYGYTF,TGTGCCAGCAATACGGGACAGAACTATGGCTACACCTTC
once,TRBV2,TRBJ2-5,TRBD1,CASSANRDRGGQTQYF,TGTGCCAGCAGCGCAAACCGGGACAGGGGTGGACAGACCCAGTACTTC
.,TRBV5-6,TRBJ1-1,.,CASSLLGAMNTEAFF,TGTGCCAGCAGCTTGCTGGGGGCAATGAACACTGAAGCTTTCTTT
.,TRBV5-1,TRBJ1-2,.,CASSLADRRSGYTF,TGCGCCAGCAGCTTGGCCGATCGCAGGTCTGGCTACACCTTC
.,TRBV23-1,TRBJ1-3,.,CASNRRGFSGNTIYF,TGCGCCAGCAACCGACGGGGATTCTCTGGAAACACCATATATTTT
.,TRBV15,TRBJ1-2,TRBD1,CATSTRLSGTGVTGYTF,TGTGCCACCAGCACTCGCCTTTCCGGGACAGGGGTCACTGGCTACACCTTC
.,TRBV7-2,TRBJ2-5,.,CASSLELIQETQYF,TGTGCCAGCAGCTTAGAGCTGATACAAGAGACCCAGTACTTC
.,TRBV5-1,TRBJ2-1,.,CASSLDTNYNEQFF,TGCGCCAGCAGCTTGGACACAAATTACAATGAGCAGTTCTTC
.,TRBV25-1,TRBJ1-4,TRBD1,CASSAGQGHNEKLFF,TGTGCCAGCAGTGCGGGACAGGGACATAATGAAAAACTGTTTTTT
.,TRBV28,TRBJ2-7,TRBD2,CASSFYPSGGAYEQYF,TGTGCCAGCAGTTTTTATCCTAGCGGGGGGGCCTACGAGCAGTACTTC
.,TRBV5-1,TRBJ2-7,.,CASSSDYEQYF,TGCGCCAGCAGCTCGGACTACGAGCAGTACTTC
.,TRBV4-3,TRBJ1-2,.,CASSRQGSGYGYTF,TGCGCCAGCAGCCGGCAGGGCTCCGGGTATGGCTACACCTTC
few,TRBV7-2,TRBJ1-5,TRBD1,CASSRTGSQPQHF,TGTGCCAGCAGCCGGACAGGGAGCCAGCCCCAGCATTTT
few,TRBV6-6,TRBJ2-7,.,CASSYEARGDEQYF,TGTGCCAGCAGTTACGAGGCGAGGGGGGACGAGCAGTACTTC
.,TRBV7-2,TRBJ2-5,.,CASSLTPGAGETQYF,TGTGCCAGCAGCTTAACCCCCGGGGCCGGGGAGACCCAGTACTTC
few,TRBV10-2,TRBJ2-7,.,CASSVGHEQYF,TGCGCCAGCAGTGTCGGCCACGAGCAGTACTTC
.,TRBV6-1,TRBJ1-6,.,CASSETSQGVGNSPLHF,TGTGCCAGCAGTGAAACGTCACAGGGAGTCGGTAATTCACCCCTCCACTTT
.,TRBV6-6,TRBJ1-1,.,CASSFRSLNTEAFF,TGTGCCAGCAGTTTTAGGTCGTTGAACACTGAAGCTTTCTTT
.,TRBV7-3,TRBJ2-7,TRBD2,CASSPSGGSSYEQYF,TGTGCTAGCAGCCCTAGCGGGGGAAGCTCCTACGAGCAGTACTTC
.,TRBV7-8,TRBJ2-1,TRBD2,CATTAGITYNEQFF,TGTGCCACTACAGCGGGAATCACCTACAATGAGCAGTTCTTC
.,TRBV29-1,TRBJ1-1,TRBD1,CSVTGGTEAFF,TGCAGCGTTACAGGGGGCACTGAAGCTTTCTTT
few,TRBV28,TRBJ2-5,TRBD1,CASSWGSGTAIGFMETQYF,TGTGCCAGCAGTTGGGGCTCCGGGACAGCCATCGGCTTCATGGAGACCCAGTACTTC
.,TRBV5-6,TRBJ2-5,.,CASSSGVQETQYF,TGTGCCAGCAGCTCGGGAGTCCAAGAGACCCAGTACTTC
.,TRBV7-2,TRBJ2-5,TRBD2,CASSPGTSGGTQYF,TGTGCCAGCAGCCCCGGGACTAGCGGGGGAACCCAGTACTTC
.,TRBV19,TRBJ1-4,.,CASTSSRAMELFF,TGTGCCAGTACTTCGTCGAGGGCGATGGAACTGTTTTTT
.,TRBV4-3,TRBJ2-7,.,CASSRESSYEQYF,TGCGCCAGCAGCCGGGAAAGCTCCTACGAGCAGTACTTC
.,TRBV18,TRBJ2-1,TRBD2,CASSPRLAGSNEQFF,TGTGCCAGCTCACCCCGACTAGCGGGGTCCAATGAGCAGTTCTTC
.,TRBV5-4,TRBJ2-1,.,CASSLVRDSYNEQFF,TGTGCCAGCAGCTTGGTCAGGGATTCCTACAATGAGCAGTTCTTC
.,TRBV29-1,TRBJ2-7,.,CSVYRAPYEQYF,TGCAGCGTGTACAGGGCTCCCTACGAGCAGTACTTC
.,TRBV27,TRBJ2-1,.,CASKRYNEQFF,TGTGCCAGCAAGCGGTACAATGAGCAGTTCTTC
.,TRBV14,TRBJ1-1,.,CASSPGWGASNTEAFF,TGTGCCAGCAGCCCCGGCTGGGGCGCGTCGAACACTGAAGCTTTCTTT
.,TRBV30,TRBJ2-3,.,CAWSGGWTASTDTQYF,TGTGCCTGGAGTGGGGGTTGGACGGCTAGCACAGATACGCAGTATTTT
.,TRBV10-3,TRBJ2-7,TRBD2,CAISERVGGEVRSYEQYF,TGTGCCATCAGTGAGCGGGTCGGGGGGGAGGTTAGGTCCTACGAGCAGTACTTC
.,TRBV6-6,TRBJ1-2,.,CASSWTPGPSSYTF,TGTGCCAGCAGTTGGACTCCCGGGCCATCCAGCTACACCTTC
few,TRBV30,TRBJ2-1,TRBD2,CAWSTSGGYNEQFF,TGTGCCTGGAGTACTAGCGGGGGGTACAATGAGCAGTTCTTC
few,TRBV25-1,TRBJ2-2,.,CASSPRRATGELFF,TGTGCCAGCAGTCCTCGGCGAGCAACCGGGGAGCTGTTTTTT
.,TRBV30,TRBJ2-7,.,CACKRAGEYEQYF,TGTGCCTGCAAGCGGGCAGGAGAATACGAGCAGTACTTC
.,TRBV29-1,TRBJ2-7,TRBD1,CSATRGQGAGEQYF,TGCAGCGCCACCAGAGGACAGGGGGCTGGCGAGCAGTACTTC
.,TRBV7-3,TRBJ2-5,.,CASSLGLGPETQYF,TGTGCCAGCAGCCTGGGACTGGGACCGGAGACCCAGTACTTC
.,TRBV30,TRBJ2-5,TRBD1,CAWRGTGQETQYF,TGTGCCTGGAGGGGGACAGGCCAAGAGACCCAGTACTTC
.,TRBV4-2,TRBJ1-6,.,CASFGGAGTDSPLHF,TGTGCCAGCTTTGGGGGGGCAGGGACGGATTCACCCCTCCACTTT